This TCR beta chain came from a study of identical twins. The CDR3 spans 15 residues. Germline CDR1 MGHDK, CDR2 SYGVNS. The germline V and J ends were trimmed by 1 base and 0 bases, with 10 bases remaining between them. This clonotype has just a few counts. Its antigen is undetermined. Template switching added a universal primer site; cDNA carried unique molecular identifiers. Via MiXCR, TCRdb re-called the 5' RACE reads, giving one row per CDR3 protein. The sample includes about 530,000 distinct CDR3 sequences, approximately 20% of them seen just once. General study results and limits: While abundant cord blood beta clonotypes carried fewer insertions, memory repertoires showed no such pattern.

These records were also assigned to another study, of yellow fever vaccine responses in identical twins.

The chain carries TRBV25-1 and TRBJ2-7; D call uncertain. This receptor was taken from a woman aged 18-29 years in good health. The specimen was CD4+ T cells sorted from blood. The CDR3 loop is CASSEWGSSSYEQYF. CDR3 DNA: TGTGCCAGCAGTGAATGGGGTTCCAGCTCCTACGAGCAGTACTTC.